At least ten counts were recorded for the clone carrying this TCR beta chain. Each CDR3 protein gets one entry after TCRdb re-called the 5' RACE reads with MiXCR. Here the sample spans around 100,000 distinct CDR3 sequences, around 17% being singletons. These data originate in a study of T cells of healthy individuals. The receptor's source is a human donor in good health.

The CDR3, as DNA: TGTGCCAGCAGCTCGCCGACAGATACGCAGTATTTT. Protein: CASSSPTDTQYF. The chain employs TRBV7-8 and TRBJ2-3, with D hard to call. The CDR3 totals 12 residues. CDR1 is SGHVS, CDR2 FQNEAQ, per germline. With 4 bases removed from V and 3 bases from J, the gap between germline ends came to 5 bases.